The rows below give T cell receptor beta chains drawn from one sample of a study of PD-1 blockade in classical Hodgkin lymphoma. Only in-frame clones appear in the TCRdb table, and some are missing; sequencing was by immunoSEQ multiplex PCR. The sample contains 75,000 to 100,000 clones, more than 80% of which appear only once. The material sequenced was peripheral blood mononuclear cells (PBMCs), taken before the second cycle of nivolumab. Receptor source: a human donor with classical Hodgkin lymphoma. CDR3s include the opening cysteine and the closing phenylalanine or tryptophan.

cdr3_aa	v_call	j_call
CASSPERTVLTEAFF	TRBV11-2	TRBJ1-1
CASSRSPGQVFF	TRBV7-2	TRBJ2-1
CASSLDPRDLYHTF	TRBV5-6	TRBJ1-2
CAISGTGNTEAFF	TRBV10-3	TRBJ1-1
CASSLVGQGLQETQYF	TRBV5-1	TRBJ2-5
CAISEGLGSGNTIYF	TRBV10-3	TRBJ1-3
CASSAGLAGGFKGNEQFF	TRBV19	TRBJ2-1
CASSWGTGSYEQYF	TRBV19	TRBJ2-7
CASSDSGGPREAFF	TRBV25-1	TRBJ1-1
CASSSSPGDTQYF	TRBV7-3	TRBJ2-3
CASNSGDRSNQPQHF	TRBV2	TRBJ1-5
CASSLIPATSGRANEQFF	TRBV7-6	TRBJ2-1
CASSIGGIADTQYF	TRBV19	TRBJ2-3
CASSGQGSGSYEQYF	TRBV28	TRBJ2-7
CASSATSGRANEQFF	TRBV7-2	TRBJ2-1
CASSRLFGLFF	TRBV5-8	TRBJ1-1
CATSRDLTGTEAFF	TRBV15	TRBJ1-1
CASSSGRGEAFF	TRBV5-6	TRBJ1-1
CASRTGTGVGLSMNTEAFF	TRBV5-1	TRBJ1-1
CASSLANVGGEQFF	TRBV5-4	TRBJ2-1
CAIKGLNNYEQYF	TRBV10-3	TRBJ2-7
CASRQSGEETQYF	TRBV25-1	TRBJ2-5
CASSPHRQAGGGELFF	TRBV19	TRBJ2-2
CASSTNRARDEQYF	TRBV6-1	TRBJ2-7
CATRGGDGQETQYF	TRBV10-3	TRBJ2-5
CASSQVGGSGTDTQYF	TRBV14	TRBJ2-3
CASSQRDTNQPQHF	TRBV6-6	TRBJ1-5